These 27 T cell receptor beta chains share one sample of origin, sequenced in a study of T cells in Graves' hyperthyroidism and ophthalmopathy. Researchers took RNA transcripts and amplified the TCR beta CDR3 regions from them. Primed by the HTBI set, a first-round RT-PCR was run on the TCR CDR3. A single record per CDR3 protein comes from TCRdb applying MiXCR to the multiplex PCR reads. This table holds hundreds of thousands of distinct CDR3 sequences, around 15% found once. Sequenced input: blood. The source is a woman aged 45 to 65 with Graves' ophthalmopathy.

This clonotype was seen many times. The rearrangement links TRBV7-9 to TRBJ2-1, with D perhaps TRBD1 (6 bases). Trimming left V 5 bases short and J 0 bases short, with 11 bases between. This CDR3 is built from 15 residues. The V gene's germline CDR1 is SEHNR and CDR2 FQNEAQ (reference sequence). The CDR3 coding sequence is TGTGCCAGCAGCAGACAGGCCTCCTCCTACAATGAGCAGTTCTTC. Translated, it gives CASSRQASSYNEQFF. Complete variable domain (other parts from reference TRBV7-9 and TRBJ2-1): DTGVSQNPRHKITKRGQNVTFRCDPISEHNRLYWYRQTLGQGPEFLTYFQNEAQLEKSRLLSDRFSAERPKGSFSTLEIQRTEQGDSAMYLCASSRQASSYNEQFFGPGTRLTVL.

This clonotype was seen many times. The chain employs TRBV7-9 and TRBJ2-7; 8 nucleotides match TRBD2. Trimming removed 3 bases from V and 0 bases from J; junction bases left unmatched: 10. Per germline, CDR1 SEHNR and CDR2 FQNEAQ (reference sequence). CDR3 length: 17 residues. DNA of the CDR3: TGTGCCAGCAGCTTTGGGCTACTAGCGGCCCACTCCTACGAGCAGTACTTC. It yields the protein CASSFGLLAAHSYEQYF.

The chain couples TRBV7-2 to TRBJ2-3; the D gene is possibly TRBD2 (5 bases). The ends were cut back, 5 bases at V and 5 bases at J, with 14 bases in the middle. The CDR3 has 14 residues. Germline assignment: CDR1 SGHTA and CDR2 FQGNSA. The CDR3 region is CASSPGGRVDTQYF. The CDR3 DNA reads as TGTGCCAGCAGCCCCGGCGGGCGGGTAGATACGCAGTATTTT. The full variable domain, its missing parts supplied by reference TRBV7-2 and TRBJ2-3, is GAGVSQSPSNKVTEKGKDVELRCDPISGHTALYWYRQSLGQGLEFLIYFQGNSAPDKSGLPSDRFSAERTGGSVSTLTIQRTQQEDSAVYLCASSPGGRVDTQYFGPGTRLTVL.

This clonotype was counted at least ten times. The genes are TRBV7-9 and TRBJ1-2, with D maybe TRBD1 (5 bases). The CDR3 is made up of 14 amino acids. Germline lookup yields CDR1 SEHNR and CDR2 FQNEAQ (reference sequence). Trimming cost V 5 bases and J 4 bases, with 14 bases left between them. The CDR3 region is CASSGRGGGYGYTF. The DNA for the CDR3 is TGTGCCAGCAGCGGTAGGGGAGGTGGCTATGGCTACACCTTC.

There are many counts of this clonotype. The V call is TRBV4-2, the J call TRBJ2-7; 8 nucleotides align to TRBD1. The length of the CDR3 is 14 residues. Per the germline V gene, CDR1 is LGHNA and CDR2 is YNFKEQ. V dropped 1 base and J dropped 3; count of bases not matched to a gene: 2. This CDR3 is CASSQAGGVYEQYF. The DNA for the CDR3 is TGTGCCAGCAGCCAAGCAGGGGGCGTCTACGAGCAGTACTTC.

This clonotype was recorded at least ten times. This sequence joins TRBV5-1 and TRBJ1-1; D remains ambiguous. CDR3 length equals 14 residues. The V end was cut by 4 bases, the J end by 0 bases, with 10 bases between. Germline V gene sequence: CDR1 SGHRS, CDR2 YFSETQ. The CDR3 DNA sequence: TGCGCCAGCAGCCCCAGTCAGATGAACACTGAAGCTTTCTTT. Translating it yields CASSPSQMNTEAFF.

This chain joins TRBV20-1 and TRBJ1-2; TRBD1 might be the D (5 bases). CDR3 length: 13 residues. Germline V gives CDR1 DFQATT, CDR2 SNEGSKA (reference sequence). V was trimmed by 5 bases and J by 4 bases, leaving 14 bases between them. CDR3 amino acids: CSAPDRQFYGYTF. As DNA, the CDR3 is TGCAGTGCTCCTGACAGACAGTTCTATGGCTACACCTTC.

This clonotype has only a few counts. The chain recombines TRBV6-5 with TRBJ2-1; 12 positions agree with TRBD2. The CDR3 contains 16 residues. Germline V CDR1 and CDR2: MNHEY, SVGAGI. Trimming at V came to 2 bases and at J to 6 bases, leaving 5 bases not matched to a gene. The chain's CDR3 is CASSYPTSGSRNEQFF. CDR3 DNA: TGTGCCAGCAGTTACCCGACTAGCGGGAGTCGCAATGAGCAGTTCTTC.

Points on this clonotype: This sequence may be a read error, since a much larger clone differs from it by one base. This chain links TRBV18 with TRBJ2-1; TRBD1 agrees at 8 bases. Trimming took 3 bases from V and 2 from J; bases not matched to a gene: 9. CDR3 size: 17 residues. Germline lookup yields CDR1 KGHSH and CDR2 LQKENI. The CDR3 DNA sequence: TGTGCCAGCTCACCTTATCCCGGACAGGGAGCCTACAATGAGCAGTTCTTC. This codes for CASSPYPGQGAYNEQFF.

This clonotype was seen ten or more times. The CDR3 loop reads CSVAYRAMNTEAFF. CDR3 nucleotides: TGCAGCGTTGCCTATCGGGCCATGAACACTGAAGCTTTCTTT. The V call is TRBV29-1, the J call TRBJ1-1; unclear D gene. Trimming removed 4 bases at V and 0 bases at J, with 12 bases between. Germline CDR1 SQVTM, CDR2 ANQGSEA. This CDR3 has 14 amino acids.

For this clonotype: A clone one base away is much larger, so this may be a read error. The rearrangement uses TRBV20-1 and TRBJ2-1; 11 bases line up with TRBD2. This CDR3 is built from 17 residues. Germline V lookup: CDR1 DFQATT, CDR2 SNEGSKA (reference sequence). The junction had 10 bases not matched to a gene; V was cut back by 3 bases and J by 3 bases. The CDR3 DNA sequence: TGCAGTGCTAGGATAATAGCGGGAGGGATCCTCTACAATGAGCAGTTCTTC. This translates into CSARIIAGGILYNEQFF.

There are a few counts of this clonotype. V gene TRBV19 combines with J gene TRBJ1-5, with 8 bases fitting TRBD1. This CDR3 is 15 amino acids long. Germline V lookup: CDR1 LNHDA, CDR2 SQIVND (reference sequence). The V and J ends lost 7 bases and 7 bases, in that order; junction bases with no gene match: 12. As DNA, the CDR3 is TGTGCCAGTAATGAGGACAGGGTAGGATTGCAGCCCCAGCATTTT. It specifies CASNEDRVGLQPQHF.

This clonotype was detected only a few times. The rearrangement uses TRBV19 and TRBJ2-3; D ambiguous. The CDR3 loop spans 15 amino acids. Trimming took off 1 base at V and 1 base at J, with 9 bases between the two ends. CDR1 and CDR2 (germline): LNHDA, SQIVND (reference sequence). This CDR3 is CASSIVGGGTDTQYF. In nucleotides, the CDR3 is TGTGCCAGTAGTATAGTAGGCGGAGGCACAGATACGCAGTATTTT.

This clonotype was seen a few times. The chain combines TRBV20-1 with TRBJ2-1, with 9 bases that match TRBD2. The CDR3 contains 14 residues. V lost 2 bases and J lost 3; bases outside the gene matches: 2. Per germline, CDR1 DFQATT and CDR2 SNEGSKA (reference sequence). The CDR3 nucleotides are TGCAGTGCTAGACTAGCGGGAAACTACAATGAGCAGTTCTTC. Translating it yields CSARLAGNYNEQFF.

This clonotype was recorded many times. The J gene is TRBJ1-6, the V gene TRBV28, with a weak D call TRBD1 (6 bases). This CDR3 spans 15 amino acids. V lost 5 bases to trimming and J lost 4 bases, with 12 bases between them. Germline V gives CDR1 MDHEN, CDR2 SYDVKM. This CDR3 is CASSLRQVYNSPLHF. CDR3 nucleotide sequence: TGTGCCAGCAGTCTCCGACAGGTTTATAATTCACCCCTCCACTTT.

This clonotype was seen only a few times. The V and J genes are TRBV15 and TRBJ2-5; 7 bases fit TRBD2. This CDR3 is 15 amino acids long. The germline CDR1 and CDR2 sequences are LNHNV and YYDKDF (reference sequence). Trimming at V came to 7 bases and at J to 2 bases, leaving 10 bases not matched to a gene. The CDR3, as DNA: TGTGCCACCAACGAGAGACTAGCTGGACAAGAGACCCAGTACTTC. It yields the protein CATNERLAGQETQYF. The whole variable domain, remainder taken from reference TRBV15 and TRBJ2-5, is DAMVIQNPRYQVTQFGKPVTLSCSQTLNHNVMYWYQQKSSQAPKLLFHYYDKDFNNEADTPDNFQSRRPNTSFCFLDIRSPGLGDTAMYLCATNERLAGQETQYFGPGTRLLVL.

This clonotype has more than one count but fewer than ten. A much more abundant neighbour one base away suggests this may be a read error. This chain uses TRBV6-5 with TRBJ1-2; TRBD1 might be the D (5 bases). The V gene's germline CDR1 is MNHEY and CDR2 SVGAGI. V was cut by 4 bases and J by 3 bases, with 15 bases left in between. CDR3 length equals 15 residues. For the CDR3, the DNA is TGTGCCAGCAGTTCCTGGGGCAGTACACACTATGGCTACACCTTC. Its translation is CASSSWGSTHYGYTF.

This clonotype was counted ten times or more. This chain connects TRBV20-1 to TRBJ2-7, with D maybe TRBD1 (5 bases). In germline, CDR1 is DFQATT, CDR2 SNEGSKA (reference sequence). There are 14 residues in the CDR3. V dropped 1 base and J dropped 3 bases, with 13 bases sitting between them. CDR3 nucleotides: TGCAGTGCTAGAGTGTCAGGGATCGGCTACGAGCAGTACTTC. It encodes CSARVSGIGYEQYF.

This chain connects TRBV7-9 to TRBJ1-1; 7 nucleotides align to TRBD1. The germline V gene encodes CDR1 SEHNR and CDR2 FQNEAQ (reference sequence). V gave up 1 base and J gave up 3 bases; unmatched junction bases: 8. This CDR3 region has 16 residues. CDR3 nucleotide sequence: TGTGCCAGCAGCTTAGGGTCAGGGGGAAGGGACACTGAAGCTTTCTTT. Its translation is CASSLGSGGRDTEAFF.

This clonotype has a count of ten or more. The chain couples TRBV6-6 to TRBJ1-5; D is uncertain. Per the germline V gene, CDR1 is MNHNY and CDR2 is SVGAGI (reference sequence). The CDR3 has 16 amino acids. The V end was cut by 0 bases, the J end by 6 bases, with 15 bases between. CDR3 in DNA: TGTGCCAGCAGTTACTCGACTAAGGGATTGGGTCAGCCCCAGCATTTT. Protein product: CASSYSTKGLGQPQHF.

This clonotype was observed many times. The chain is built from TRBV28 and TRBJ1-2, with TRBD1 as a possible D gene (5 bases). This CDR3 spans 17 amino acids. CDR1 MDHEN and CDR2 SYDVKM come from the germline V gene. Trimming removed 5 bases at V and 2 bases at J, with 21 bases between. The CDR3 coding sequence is TGTGCCAGCAGTCCTATGCGGGGGGGTTCCCCCAACTATGGCTACACCTTC. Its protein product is CASSPMRGGSPNYGYTF.

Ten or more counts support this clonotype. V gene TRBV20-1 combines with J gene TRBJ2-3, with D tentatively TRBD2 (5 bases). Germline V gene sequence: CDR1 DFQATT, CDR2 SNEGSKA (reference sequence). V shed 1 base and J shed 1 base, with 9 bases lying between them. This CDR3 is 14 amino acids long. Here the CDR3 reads CSARAGGGTDTQYF. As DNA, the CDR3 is TGCAGTGCTAGAGCTGGAGGAGGCACAGATACGCAGTATTTT.

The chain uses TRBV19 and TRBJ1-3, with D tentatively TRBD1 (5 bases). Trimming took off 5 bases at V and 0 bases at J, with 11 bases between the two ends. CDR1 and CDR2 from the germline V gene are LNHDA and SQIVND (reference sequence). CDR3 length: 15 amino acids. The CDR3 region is CASSRSGTSGNTIYF. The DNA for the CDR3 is TGTGCCAGTAGTCGTTCCGGGACCTCTGGAAACACCATATATTTT.

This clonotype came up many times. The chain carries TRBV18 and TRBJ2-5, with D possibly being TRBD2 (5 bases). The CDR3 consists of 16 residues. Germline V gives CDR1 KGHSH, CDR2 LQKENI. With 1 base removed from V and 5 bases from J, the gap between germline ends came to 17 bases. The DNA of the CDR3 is TGTGCCAGCTCACCACGACTACTAAGGAGTCAGGAGACCCAGTACTTC. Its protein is CASSPRLLRSQETQYF.

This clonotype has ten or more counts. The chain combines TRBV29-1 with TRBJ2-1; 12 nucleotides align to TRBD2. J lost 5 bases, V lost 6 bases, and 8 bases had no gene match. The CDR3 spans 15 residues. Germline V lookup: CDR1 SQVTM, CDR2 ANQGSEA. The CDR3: CSVPRLAGDHNEQFF. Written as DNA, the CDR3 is TGCAGCGTACCACGACTAGCGGGAGACCACAATGAGCAGTTCTTC.

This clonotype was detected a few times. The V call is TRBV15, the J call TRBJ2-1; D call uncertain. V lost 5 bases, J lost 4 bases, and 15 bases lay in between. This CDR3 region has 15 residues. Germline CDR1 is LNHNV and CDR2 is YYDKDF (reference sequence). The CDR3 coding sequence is TGTGCCACCAGCTCAGACCCCTACCAATACAATGAGCAGTTCTTC. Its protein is CATSSDPYQYNEQFF.

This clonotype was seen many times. The CDR3 region is CAWSLIDTQYF. In DNA form, the CDR3 reads TGTGCCTGGAGTTTGATTGATACGCAGTATTTT. This chain joins TRBV30 and TRBJ2-3; no reliable D call. From germline, CDR1 is GTSNPN and CDR2 SVGIG (reference sequence). The V gene lost 2 bases and the J gene lost 6 bases, with 6 bases spanning the gap. The CDR3 loop spans 11 amino acids.